These 20 T cell receptor beta chains were sequenced from one sample in a study of blood T cell repertoires in COVID-19. Measured with immunoSEQ multiplex PCR; TCRdb has only the in-frame clones, and not every one. Of roughly 300,000 clones in the sample, under 95% were seen once. The sequencing sample was made of PBMCs or T cells enriched from blood (not recorded which). All receptors come from a woman aged 30 to 39 who had recovered from COVID-19.

The rearrangement uses TRBV3-1 (or the pseudogene TRBV3-2) and TRBJ1-1; D may be TRBD1 (5 bases). The CDR3 is made up of 14 amino acids. The germline gives CDR1 LGHDT, CDR2 YNNKEL (reference sequence). V dropped 3 bases and J dropped 10 bases, with 18 bases sitting between them. CDR3 protein: CASSHATGPGRAFF. Written as DNA, the CDR3 is TGTGCCAGCAGCCACGCCACAGGCCCCGGTAGAGCTTTCTTT.

This clone was seen a single time. The V gene is TRBV19, the J gene TRBJ2-1; D is unclear. Germline values: CDR1 LNHDA, CDR2 SQIVND (reference sequence). The CDR3 spans 13 residues. Trimming cost V 3 bases and J 10 bases, with 13 bases left between them. The CDR3 reads CASSIQAAREQFF. In DNA form, the CDR3 reads TGTGCCAGTAGTATCCAGGCTGCACGGGAGCAGTTCTTC.

In nucleotides, the CDR3 is TGTGCCAGCAGTTATCGGACAGGGGATCCCGAGCAGTACTTC. It is translated as CASSYRTGDPEQYF. This chain uses TRBV6-5 with TRBJ2-7; 9 bases are shared with TRBD1. V lost 3 bases to trimming and J lost 6 bases; unmatched junction nucleotides: 6. The germline V gene encodes CDR1 MNHEY and CDR2 SVGAGI. The CDR3 has 14 residues.

The chain joins TRBV28 to TRBJ1-1, with D possibly TRBD1 on 6 matching bases. CDR3 length equals 16 residues. The V and J ends lost 3 bases and 3 bases respectively, with 17 bases between them. CDR1 is MDHEN and CDR2 is SYDVKM in the germline V gene. The CDR3 nucleotides are TGTGCCAGCAGTTTTTATAAGATACAGGGAGACACTGAAGCTTTCTTT. Encoded protein: CASSFYKIQGDTEAFF.

The chain combines TRBV18 with TRBJ1-4; D might be TRBD1 (6 bases). Germline CDR1 reads KGHSH; CDR2 reads LQKENI. V lost 6 bases and J 5 bases, leaving 16 bases between the germline ends. CDR3 length: 15 residues. Here the CDR3 DNA reads TGTGCCAGCTCTCAGGCGACAGGAAAGAATGAAAAACTGTTTTTT. Translation: CASSQATGKNEKLFF.

V gene TRBV3-1 (or the pseudogene TRBV3-2) combines with J gene TRBJ2-1; D is possibly TRBD1 (5 bases). The CDR3 consists of 15 residues. Germline V lookup: CDR1 LGHDT, CDR2 YNNKEL (reference sequence). The germline V and J ends were trimmed by 3 bases and 8 bases, with 17 bases remaining between them. The CDR3 nucleotides are TGTGCCAGCAGCCATCAGGGTGGTTTGTTGGATGAGCAGTTCTTC. Translation gives CASSHQGGLLDEQFF.

This chain uses TRBV5-1 with TRBJ2-7; possibly TRBD1 for D (5 bases). The V and J ends lost 0 bases and 1 base respectively, with 8 bases between them. The CDR3 totals 14 residues. CDR1 SGHRS and CDR2 YFSETQ come from the germline V gene. The CDR3 DNA is TGCGCCAGCAGCTTGGGTCAGGGATCCTACGAGCAGTACTTC. This sequence encodes CASSLGQGSYEQYF.

The rearrangement links TRBV11-2 to TRBJ2-1; maybe TRBD1 (6 bases). V was shortened by 6 bases and J by 12 bases, with 15 bases between the two germline ends. Germline CDR1 reads SGHAT; CDR2 reads FQNNGV. The CDR3 is made up of 12 amino acids. The CDR3 nucleotides are TGTGCCAGCAGGGATTACGGCAGGGGGCAGTTCTTC. Its protein product is CASRDYGRGQFF.

The rearrangement uses TRBV18 and TRBJ1-1; 8 nucleotides line up with TRBD1. This CDR3 has 13 residues. V lost 8 bases to trimming and J lost 4 bases; unmatched junction nucleotides: 6. CDR1 and CDR2 from the germline V gene are KGHSH and LQKENI. CDR3 residues: CASTGQGSTEAFF. The CDR3 DNA is TGTGCCAGCACTGGACAGGGTAGCACTGAAGCTTTCTTT.

This chain links TRBV4-3 with TRBJ1-5; D call uncertain. V dropped 0 bases and J dropped 0 bases, with 12 bases sitting between them. Per the germline V gene, CDR1 is LGHNA and CDR2 is YSLEER. The CDR3 is made up of 17 amino acids. CDR3 nucleotide sequence: TGCGCCAGCAGCCAAGATTATTTTAGTTCTAGCAATCAGCCCCAGCATTTT. This codes for CASSQDYFSSSNQPQHF.

The chain links TRBV28 to TRBJ1-2; D not certain. The CDR3 extends over 13 amino acids. V lost 5 bases, J lost 5 bases, and 12 bases lay in between. The germline V gene encodes CDR1 MDHEN and CDR2 SYDVKM. The chain's CDR3 is CASSTTAPYGYTF. The CDR3 coding sequence is TGTGCCAGCAGTACCACAGCACCTTATGGCTACACCTTC.

V usage is TRBV3-1 (or the pseudogene TRBV3-2) and J usage is TRBJ1-2, with TRBD1 identical over 8 bases. Germline CDR1 LGHDT, CDR2 YNNKEL (reference sequence). CDR3 size: 14 residues. V lost 4 bases, J lost 7 bases, and 8 bases stayed unmatched. CDR3 bases: TGTGCCAGCAGCCCCCAAGGACAGGGCGCTGGCTACACCTTC. Translating gives CASSPQGQGAGYTF.

The rearrangement links TRBV9 to TRBJ2-7; weak D call: TRBD1 (6 bases). V was trimmed by 2 bases and J by 2 bases, leaving 14 bases between them. This CDR3 has 15 amino acids. Per the germline V gene, CDR1 is SGDLS and CDR2 is YYNGEE. This CDR3 reads CASSVLDSTTYEQYF. DNA of the CDR3: TGTGCCAGCAGCGTTTTGGACAGCACCACCTACGAGCAGTACTTC.

V usage is TRBV5-1 and J usage is TRBJ1-4; TRBD1 might be the D (5 bases). The CDR3 covers 16 residues. Germline V gene sequence: CDR1 SGHRS, CDR2 YFSETQ. The germline V and J ends were trimmed by 0 bases and 0 bases, with 9 bases remaining between them. CDR3 nucleotides: TGCGCCAGCAGCTTGGGAGAAGGGGCAACTAATGAAAAACTGTTTTTT. Its translation: CASSLGEGATNEKLFF.

This rearrangement joins TRBV3-1 (or the pseudogene TRBV3-2) to TRBJ1-1; D ambiguous. Germline V gene sequence: CDR1 LGHDT, CDR2 YNNKEL (reference sequence). Trimming left V 4 bases short and J 3 bases short, with 6 bases between. CDR3 length: 12 residues. The CDR3 sequence: CASSLADTEAFF. In nucleotides, the CDR3 is TGTGCCAGCAGCCTGGCGGACACTGAAGCTTTCTTT.

The V call is TRBV9, the J call TRBJ2-5; 9 bases agree with TRBD2. CDR3 length: 15 residues. Germline V gene sequence: CDR1 SGDLS, CDR2 YYNGEE. The ends lost 6 bases at V and 5 bases at J; junction bases unmatched: 11. CDR3 bases: TGTGCCAGCAACCCGGGGCGGGGGGGCGGTGAGACCCAGTACTTC. Its protein is CASNPGRGGGETQYF.

In nucleotides, the CDR3 is TGTGCCAGCACCAAGGACAGGGACTACGAGCAGTACTTC. It specifies CASTKDRDYEQYF. The chain recombines TRBV25-1 with TRBJ2-7; 8 nucleotides match TRBD1. The CDR3 runs 13 residues. The V gene's germline CDR1 is MGHDK and CDR2 SYGVNS. Trimming at V came to 7 bases and at J to 3 bases, leaving 5 bases not matched to a gene.

The gene calls are TRBV11-2 and TRBJ2-7; 7 bases agree with TRBD2. Germline-derived CDR1 and CDR2 are SGHAT and FQNNGV. The V and J ends lost 4 bases and 0 bases, in that order; junction bases with no gene match: 9. The CDR3 runs to 16 residues. This chain's CDR3 is CASSSKLASSSYEQYF. In DNA form, the CDR3 reads TGTGCCAGCAGCTCGAAACTAGCGTCCAGCTCCTACGAGCAGTACTTC.

The chain employs TRBV7-3 and TRBJ2-2, with 9 bases that match TRBD1. The CDR3 is 15 residues long. Trimming removed 4 bases from V and 4 bases from J; junction bases left unmatched: 4. Germline CDR1 reads SGHTA; CDR2 reads FQGTGA. CDR3 sequence: CASSSQGAGTGELFF. The CDR3 region has the DNA TGTGCCAGCAGCTCACAGGGGGCTGGCACCGGGGAGCTGTTTTTT.

This clone is a singleton in its sample. The genes are TRBV4-3 and TRBJ1-6; weak D call: TRBD1 (5 bases). Germline loops: CDR1 LGHNA, CDR2 YSLEER. This CDR3 is 17 amino acids long. The germline V and J ends were trimmed by 0 bases and 6 bases, with 15 bases remaining between them. The CDR3: CASSQDLNRQGNSPLHF. The CDR3 DNA follows: TGCGCCAGCAGCCAAGATCTTAATCGGCAGGGTAATTCACCCCTCCACTTT.